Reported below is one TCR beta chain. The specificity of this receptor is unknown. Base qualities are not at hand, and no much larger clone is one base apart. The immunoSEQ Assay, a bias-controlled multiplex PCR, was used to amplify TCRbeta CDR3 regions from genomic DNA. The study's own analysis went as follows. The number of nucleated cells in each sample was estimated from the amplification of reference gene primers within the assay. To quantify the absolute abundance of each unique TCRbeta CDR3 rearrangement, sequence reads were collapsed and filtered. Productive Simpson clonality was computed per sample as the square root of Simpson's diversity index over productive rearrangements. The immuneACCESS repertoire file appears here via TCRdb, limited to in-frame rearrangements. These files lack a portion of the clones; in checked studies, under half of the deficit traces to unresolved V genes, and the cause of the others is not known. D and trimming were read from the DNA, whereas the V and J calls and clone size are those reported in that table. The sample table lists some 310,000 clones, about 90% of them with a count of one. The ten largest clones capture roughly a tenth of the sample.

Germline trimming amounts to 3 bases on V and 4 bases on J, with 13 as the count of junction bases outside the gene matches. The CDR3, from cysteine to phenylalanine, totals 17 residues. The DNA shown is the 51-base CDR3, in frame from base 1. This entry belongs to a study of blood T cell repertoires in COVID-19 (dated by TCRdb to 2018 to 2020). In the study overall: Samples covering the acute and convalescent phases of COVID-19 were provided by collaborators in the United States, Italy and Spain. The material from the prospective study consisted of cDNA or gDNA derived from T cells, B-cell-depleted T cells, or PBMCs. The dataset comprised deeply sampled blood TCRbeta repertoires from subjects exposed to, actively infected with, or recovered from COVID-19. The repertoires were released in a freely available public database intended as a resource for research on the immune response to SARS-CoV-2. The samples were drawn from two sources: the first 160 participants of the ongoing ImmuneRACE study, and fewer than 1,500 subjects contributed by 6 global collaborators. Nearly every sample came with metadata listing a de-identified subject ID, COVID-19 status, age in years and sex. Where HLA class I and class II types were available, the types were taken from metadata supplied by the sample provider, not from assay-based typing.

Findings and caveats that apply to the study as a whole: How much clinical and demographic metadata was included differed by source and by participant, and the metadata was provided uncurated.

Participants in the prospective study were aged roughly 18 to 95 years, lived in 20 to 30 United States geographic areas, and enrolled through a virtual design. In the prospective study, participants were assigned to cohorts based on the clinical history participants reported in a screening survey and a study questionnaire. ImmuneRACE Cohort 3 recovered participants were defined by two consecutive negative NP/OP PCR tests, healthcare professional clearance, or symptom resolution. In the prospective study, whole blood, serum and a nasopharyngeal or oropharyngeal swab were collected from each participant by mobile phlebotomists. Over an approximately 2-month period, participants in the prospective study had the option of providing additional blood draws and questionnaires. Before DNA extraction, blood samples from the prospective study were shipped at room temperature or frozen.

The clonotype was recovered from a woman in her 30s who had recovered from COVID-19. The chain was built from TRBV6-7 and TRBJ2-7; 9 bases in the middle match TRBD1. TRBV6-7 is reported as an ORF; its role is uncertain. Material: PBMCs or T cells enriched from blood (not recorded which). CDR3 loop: CASSYSPHRDRVYEQYF. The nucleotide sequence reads TGTGCCAGCAGTTATTCACCTCACCGGGACAGGGTATACGAGCAGTACTTC.